This T cell receptor beta chain appears in the sequencing data of a study of T-cell reconstitution after alpha-beta-depleted transplantation in children. Trimming shortened V by 3 bases and J by 5 bases, and 4 bases separated the two germline ends. Germline V gives CDR1 SGHRS, CDR2 YFSETQ. CDR3 length: 11 amino acids. This clonotype was picked up a small number of times. Molecular barcoding with unique molecular identifiers was used for the TCRbeta library. In TCRdb, the PCR reads were re-called with MiXCR into one record per CDR3 protein. The table shows about 510,000 distinct CDR3 sequences, with 11% occurring only once.

The chain uses TRBV5-1 and TRBJ2-3; D not resolved. This receptor was obtained from a female patient aged 2-15 years who had a stem cell transplant for aplastic anemia, so the T cells may come from the graft donor. The material was PBMCs, mostly from graft donor cells, obtained 180 days after TCRalphabeta/CD19-depleted stem cell transplant. CDR3 sequence: CASSSVDTQYF. The CDR3 DNA follows: TGCGCCAGCAGCTCAGTAGATACGCAGTATTTT. The full variable domain, in which reference TRBV5-1 and TRBJ2-3 provide the parts outside the CDR3, is KAGVTQTPRYLIKTRGQQVTLSCSPISGHRSVSWYQQTPGQGLQFLFEYFSETQRNKGNFPGRFSGRQFSNSRSEMNVSTLELGDSALYLCASSSVDTQYFGPGTRLTVL.